These 27 T cell receptor beta chains share one sample of origin, sequenced in a study of beta chain features in type 1 diabetes. Sequenced material consisted of expressed TCRB transcripts (all of the isolated RNA was reverse transcribed). Repertoires were generated with immunoSEQ multiplex PCR, while TCRdb's copy carries only in-frame clones and drops some. The sample contains approximately 27,000 clones, about 52% of which appear only once. The study's findings and limits: TCRB CDR3s from Type 1 diabetes patients were moderately but significantly shorter in all four CD4+ subsets.

Their cognate antigens are unknown. Sequenced sample: stem cell memory CD4+ T cells from blood. The receptors were sampled from a man aged 25 to 40 with type 1 diabetes.

This clone was seen more than once but under ten times. Here the CDR3 reads CASSFAGGPGDTQYF. The CDR3 region has the DNA TGCGCCAGCAGCTTCGCGGGAGGGCCGGGAGATACGCAGTATTTT. The rearrangement joins TRBV5-1 to TRBJ2-3, with 9 nucleotides matching TRBD2. The J segment lost 5 bases and the V segment lost 2 bases, leaving 6 bases of the junction unmatched. The CDR3 spans 15 residues. Germline V CDR1 and CDR2: SGHRS, YFSETQ.

The rearrangement links TRBV5-1 to TRBJ1-2; D unclear. Trimming took off 0 bases at V and 10 bases at J, with 13 bases between the two ends. Germline lookup yields CDR1 SGHRS and CDR2 YFSETQ. The CDR3 runs to 13 residues. CDR3 amino acids: CASSLGVESDYTF. CDR3 coding DNA: TGCGCCAGCAGCTTGGGGGTTGAGAGCGACTACACCTTC.

J is TRBJ2-7 and V is TRBV6-5, with unresolved D. Germline loops: CDR1 MNHEY, CDR2 SVGAGI. V lost 8 bases and J 7 bases, leaving 18 bases between the germline ends. The CDR3 runs 13 residues. The CDR3 sequence is CASQASSYEEQYF. CDR3 bases: TGTGCCAGCCAGGCTTCCTCTTACGAGGAGCAGTACTTC.

This chain connects TRBV7-9 to TRBJ1-1; 10 bases align to TRBD1. The CDR3 covers 16 residues. Germline CDR1 reads SEHNR; CDR2 reads FQNEAQ (reference sequence). V trimming: 0 bases; J trimming: 4 bases; junction bases outside the gene matches: 5. The CDR3 sequence: CASSLAMGQGTTEAFF. In nucleotides, the CDR3 is TGTGCCAGCAGCTTAGCGATGGGACAGGGGACCACTGAAGCTTTCTTT. The variable domain in full, with the rest retrieved from reference TRBV7-9 and TRBJ1-1, is DTGVSQNPRHKITKRGQNVTFRCDPISEHNRLYWYRQTLGQGPEFLTYFQNEAQLEKSRLLSDRFSAERPKGSFSTLEIQRTEQGDSAMYLCASSLAMGQGTTEAFFGQGTRLTVV.

The table lists this clone with a few counts. The chain couples TRBV5-1 to TRBJ2-1; TRBD1 aligns across 8 bases. CDR1 and CDR2 (germline): SGHRS, YFSETQ. This CDR3 spans 14 amino acids. The ends lost 0 bases at V and 7 bases at J; junction bases unmatched: 3. For the CDR3, the DNA is TGCGCCAGCAGCTTGGAACAGGGGGAGAATGAGCAGTTCTTC. Encoded protein: CASSLEQGENEQFF.

This chain links TRBV4-2 with TRBJ2-1; D remains ambiguous. The V gene lost 0 bases and the J gene lost 7 bases, with 7 bases spanning the gap. Per germline, CDR1 LGHNA and CDR2 YNFKEQ. The CDR3 spans 13 residues. Here the CDR3 DNA reads TGTGCCAGCAGCCAAGATATCTCTAATGAGCAGTTCTTC. Translated, it gives CASSQDISNEQFF.

The chain couples TRBV5-4 to TRBJ2-3; TRBD2 aligns across 7 bases. Germline assignment: CDR1 SGHNT and CDR2 YYREEE (reference sequence). The CDR3 loop spans 17 amino acids. V was pared by 4 bases and J by 3 bases, with 14 bases of the junction left unmatched. CDR3 loop: CASSPQGGVGETDTQYF. CDR3 DNA sequence: TGTGCCAGCAGCCCGCAGGGAGGGGTAGGAGAGACAGATACGCAGTATTTT. The entire variable domain, with the rest obtained from reference TRBV5-4 and TRBJ2-3, is as follows: ETGVTQSPTHLIKTRGQQVTLRCSSQSGHNTVSWYQQALGQGPQFIFQYYREEENGRGNFPPRFSGLQFPNYSSELNVNALELDDSALYLCASSPQGGVGETDTQYFGPGTRLTVL.

The chain uses TRBV6-1 and TRBJ1-1, with D perhaps matching TRBD1 (5 bases). Germline V gene lookup returns CDR1 MNHNS and CDR2 SASEGT. This CDR3 has 13 residues. With 1 base removed from V and 6 bases from J, the gap between germline ends came to 9 bases. CDR3 in amino acids: CASSEGRVSEAFF. CDR3 nucleotide sequence: TGTGCCAGCAGTGAAGGCAGGGTTTCTGAAGCTTTCTTT.

The chain employs TRBV5-1 and TRBJ1-1; the match to TRBD1 covers 12 bases. Germline-derived CDR1 and CDR2 are SGHRS and YFSETQ. With V trimmed by 3 bases and J by 6 bases, 3 bases remained unmatched. CDR3 size: 14 residues. The CDR3: CASSSGTGGPEAFF. The CDR3 DNA follows: TGCGCCAGCAGCTCCGGGACAGGGGGCCCTGAAGCTTTCTTT. The variable domain in full, with the rest retrieved from reference TRBV5-1 and TRBJ1-1, is KAGVTQTPRYLIKTRGQQVTLSCSPISGHRSVSWYQQTPGQGLQFLFEYFSETQRNKGNFPGRFSGRQFSNSRSEMNVSTLELGDSALYLCASSSGTGGPEAFFGQGTRLTVV.

The chain couples TRBV7-2 to TRBJ2-5, with 8 bases matching TRBD1. This CDR3 region has 15 residues. Germline lookup yields CDR1 SGHTA and CDR2 FQGNSA. Losses at the gene ends were 1 base for V and 5 bases for J; bases not matched to a gene: 6. The chain's CDR3 is CASSLGRTGQETQYF. Here the CDR3 DNA reads TGTGCCAGCAGCTTAGGCCGGACAGGGCAGGAGACCCAGTACTTC.

The chain couples TRBV5-1 to TRBJ2-5; the D is unclear. The tail of the sequence fits TRBJ2-7 better, so the J call may be wrong. Germline loops: CDR1 SGHRS, CDR2 YFSETQ. This CDR3 has 13 residues. In DNA, the CDR3 is TGCGCCAGCAGCCCAACTATCTCCTACGAGCAGTACTTC. Translating it yields CASSPTISYEQYF.

The CDR3 region is CASSLSYEQYF. The CDR3 region has the DNA TGTGCCAGCAGCCTTTCCTACGAGCAGTACTTC. The chain carries TRBV2 and TRBJ2-7; D not resolved. CDR3 size: 11 residues. The germline V and J ends were trimmed by 6 bases and 1 base, with 4 bases remaining between them. Germline CDR1 reads SNHLY; CDR2 reads FYNNEI.

The rearrangement uses TRBV5-1 and TRBJ2-5; 11 bases match TRBD2. CDR3 length: 16 residues. Germline assignment: CDR1 SGHRS and CDR2 YFSETQ. J gave up 5 bases and V 1 base, and 7 bases lay outside the gene matches. This CDR3 reads CASSLSLAGVWETQYF. The CDR3 bases are TGCGCCAGCAGCTTGTCACTAGCGGGAGTTTGGGAGACCCAGTACTTC.

The rearrangement uses TRBV18 and TRBJ2-6, with D possibly being TRBD1 (5 bases). The germline V gene encodes CDR1 KGHSH and CDR2 LQKENI. CDR3 length: 15 amino acids. V was clipped by 2 bases and J by 2 bases, with 7 bases between them. DNA for the CDR3: TGTGCCAGCTCACCAGACAGACCTGGGGCCAACGTCCTGACTTTC. Translated, it gives CASSPDRPGANVLTF.

Remarks on this clone: Since no conserved phenylalanine or tryptophan closes the CDR3, a read error is the likely cause. The V call is TRBV5-1, the J call TRBJ2-3; a possible D gene is TRBD2 (6 bases). Trimming shortened V by 1 base and J by 5 bases, and 14 bases separated the two germline ends. Germline CDR1 and CDR2: SGHRS and YFSETQ. CDR3 length: 15 amino acids. CDR3 nucleotides: TGCGCCAGCAGCTTGAATGTGGGGGGACGAGATACGCAGTATCTT. Translating gives CASSLNVGGRDTQYL.

CDR3 amino acids: CASSPGLNTGELFF. CDR3 DNA: TGTGCCAGCAGCCCGGGACTCAACACCGGGGAGCTGTTTTTT. The chain employs TRBV14 and TRBJ2-2; D may be TRBD2 (6 bases). V lost 4 bases and J lost 2, with 8 bases in between. CDR1 and CDR2 (germline): SGHDN, FVKESK. The CDR3 extends over 14 amino acids.

V is TRBV19 and J is TRBJ1-6; D is perhaps TRBD1 (6 bases). Trimming removed 5 bases at V and 8 bases at J, with 13 bases between. Per the germline V gene, CDR1 is LNHDA and CDR2 is SQIVND (reference sequence). This CDR3 comprises 14 residues. Written as DNA, the CDR3 is TGTGCCAGTAGTCCGGGACGGACAGATTCACCCCTCCACTTT. It translates to CASSPGRTDSPLHF.

A few counts support this clone. This rearrangement joins TRBV11-2 to TRBJ2-2; the match to TRBD2 covers 7 bases. This CDR3 contains 16 residues. The germline V gene encodes CDR1 SGHAT and CDR2 FQNNGV. V was clipped by 4 bases and J by 4 bases; unmatched bases: 9. The CDR3 region is CASSSPGGGTTGELFF. The DNA of the CDR3 is TGTGCCAGCAGCTCCCCGGGCGGGGGTACCACCGGGGAGCTGTTTTTT.

This clone has a handful of counts. V is TRBV19 and J is TRBJ2-3, with D possibly being TRBD1 (5 bases). Per the germline V gene, CDR1 is LNHDA and CDR2 is SQIVND (reference sequence). The CDR3 runs 14 residues. V was trimmed by 6 bases and J by 5 bases, leaving 15 bases between them. In DNA form, the CDR3 reads TGTGCCAGTAGCGCAGGGTTCCTAAAAGATACGCAGTATTTT. Protein sequence: CASSAGFLKDTQYF.

This chain links TRBV9 with TRBJ2-5, with a possible D match to TRBD1 (6 bases). The V and J ends lost 0 bases and 10 bases respectively, with 22 bases between them. Germline lookup yields CDR1 SGDLS and CDR2 YYNGEE. The CDR3 loop spans 16 amino acids. In nucleotides, the CDR3 is TGTGCCAGCAGCGTAGCCAGGACAGCCACTTTAGGGAGCCAGTACTTC. It specifies CASSVARTATLGSQYF.

The chain combines TRBV7-7 with TRBJ2-7; TRBD2 matches at 8 bases. CDR3 length: 14 amino acids. The germline V gene has CDR1 SSHAT and CDR2 FNYEAQ (reference sequence). Losses at the gene ends were 6 bases for V and 1 base for J; bases not matched to a gene: 5. The CDR3 sequence is CASRQERESYEQYF. DNA for the CDR3: TGTGCCAGCAGGCAAGAGCGGGAGTCCTACGAGCAGTACTTC.

The chain has TRBV29-1 and TRBJ2-3; 11 bases are a match to TRBD2. V shed 7 bases, J shed 2 bases, and the junction held 5 bases outside the gene matches. Germline lookup yields CDR1 SQVTM and CDR2 ANQGSEA. This CDR3 is 14 amino acids long. This CDR3 reads CSGKGLAATDTQYF. CDR3 coding DNA: TGCAGCGGTAAGGGACTAGCGGCCACAGATACGCAGTATTTT.

V and J are TRBV5-1 and TRBJ2-6; possibly TRBD2 for D (6 bases). Between the trimmed V and J ends, which lost 0 bases and 3 bases, there was a span of 13 bases. This CDR3 spans 17 amino acids. Germline-derived CDR1 and CDR2 are SGHRS and YFSETQ. The CDR3 sequence is CASSLAGGTSGANVLTF. The CDR3, as DNA: TGCGCCAGCAGCTTGGCCGGGGGAACTAGTGGGGCCAACGTCCTGACTTTC. Looking up the rest from reference TRBV5-1 and TRBJ2-6 gives the full variable domain: KAGVTQTPRYLIKTRGQQVTLSCSPISGHRSVSWYQQTPGQGLQFLFEYFSETQRNKGNFPGRFSGRQFSNSRSEMNVSTLELGDSALYLCASSLAGGTSGANVLTFGAGSRLTVL.

The V call is TRBV19, the J call TRBJ2-7, with TRBD1 as a possible D gene (5 bases). Germline lookup yields CDR1 LNHDA and CDR2 SQIVND (reference sequence). This CDR3 region has 14 residues. The V end was cut by 5 bases, the J end by 2 bases, with 13 bases between. CDR3 bases: TGTGCCAGTAGTTTACAGGTCTTTCCCTACGAGCAGTACTTC. Protein product: CASSLQVFPYEQYF. Based on the CDR3 plus reference TRBV19 and TRBJ2-7, the full variable domain is DGGITQSPKYLFRKEGQNVTLSCEQNLNHDAMYWYRQDPGQGLRLIYYSQIVNDFQKGDIAEGYSVSREKKESFPLTVTSAQKNPTAFYLCASSLQVFPYEQYFGPGTRLTVT.

The chain carries TRBV10-3 and TRBJ2-7; 11 nucleotides match TRBD2. V was pared by 6 bases and J by 2 bases, with 6 bases of the junction left unmatched. In germline, CDR1 is ENHRY, CDR2 SYGVKD. This CDR3 contains 15 residues. CDR3 nucleotides: TGTGCCATCAGCGAGCTAGCGGGGGGCACCTACGAGCAGTACTTC. Residues: CAISELAGGTYEQYF.

The CDR3, as DNA: TGTGCCAGCAGCTTAGGGCAGATCCAAGAGACCCAGTACTTC. This encodes CASSLGQIQETQYF. The chain links TRBV11-2 to TRBJ2-5; D is uncertain. This CDR3 is built from 14 residues. CDR1 and CDR2 from the germline V gene are SGHAT and FQNNGV. The V end lost 1 base, the J end lost 1 base, and 7 bases lay between the germline ends. The complete variable domain, with remaining parts taken from reference TRBV11-2 and TRBJ2-5, reads EAGVAQSPRYKIIEKRQSVAFWCNPISGHATLYWYQQILGQGPKLLIQFQNNGVVDDSQLPKDRFSAERLKGVDSTLKIQPAKLEDSAVYLCASSLGQIQETQYFGPGTRLLVL.

The rearrangement uses TRBV7-9 and TRBJ2-2; no definite D call. Trimming removed 2 bases from V and 4 bases from J, with 8 bases in between. The CDR3 runs 14 residues. Per the germline V gene, CDR1 is SEHNR and CDR2 is FQNEAQ (reference sequence). The DNA for the CDR3 is TGTGCCAGCAGCTTATCGGTTGTCACCGGGGAGCTGTTTTTT. Translated, it gives CASSLSVVTGELFF.